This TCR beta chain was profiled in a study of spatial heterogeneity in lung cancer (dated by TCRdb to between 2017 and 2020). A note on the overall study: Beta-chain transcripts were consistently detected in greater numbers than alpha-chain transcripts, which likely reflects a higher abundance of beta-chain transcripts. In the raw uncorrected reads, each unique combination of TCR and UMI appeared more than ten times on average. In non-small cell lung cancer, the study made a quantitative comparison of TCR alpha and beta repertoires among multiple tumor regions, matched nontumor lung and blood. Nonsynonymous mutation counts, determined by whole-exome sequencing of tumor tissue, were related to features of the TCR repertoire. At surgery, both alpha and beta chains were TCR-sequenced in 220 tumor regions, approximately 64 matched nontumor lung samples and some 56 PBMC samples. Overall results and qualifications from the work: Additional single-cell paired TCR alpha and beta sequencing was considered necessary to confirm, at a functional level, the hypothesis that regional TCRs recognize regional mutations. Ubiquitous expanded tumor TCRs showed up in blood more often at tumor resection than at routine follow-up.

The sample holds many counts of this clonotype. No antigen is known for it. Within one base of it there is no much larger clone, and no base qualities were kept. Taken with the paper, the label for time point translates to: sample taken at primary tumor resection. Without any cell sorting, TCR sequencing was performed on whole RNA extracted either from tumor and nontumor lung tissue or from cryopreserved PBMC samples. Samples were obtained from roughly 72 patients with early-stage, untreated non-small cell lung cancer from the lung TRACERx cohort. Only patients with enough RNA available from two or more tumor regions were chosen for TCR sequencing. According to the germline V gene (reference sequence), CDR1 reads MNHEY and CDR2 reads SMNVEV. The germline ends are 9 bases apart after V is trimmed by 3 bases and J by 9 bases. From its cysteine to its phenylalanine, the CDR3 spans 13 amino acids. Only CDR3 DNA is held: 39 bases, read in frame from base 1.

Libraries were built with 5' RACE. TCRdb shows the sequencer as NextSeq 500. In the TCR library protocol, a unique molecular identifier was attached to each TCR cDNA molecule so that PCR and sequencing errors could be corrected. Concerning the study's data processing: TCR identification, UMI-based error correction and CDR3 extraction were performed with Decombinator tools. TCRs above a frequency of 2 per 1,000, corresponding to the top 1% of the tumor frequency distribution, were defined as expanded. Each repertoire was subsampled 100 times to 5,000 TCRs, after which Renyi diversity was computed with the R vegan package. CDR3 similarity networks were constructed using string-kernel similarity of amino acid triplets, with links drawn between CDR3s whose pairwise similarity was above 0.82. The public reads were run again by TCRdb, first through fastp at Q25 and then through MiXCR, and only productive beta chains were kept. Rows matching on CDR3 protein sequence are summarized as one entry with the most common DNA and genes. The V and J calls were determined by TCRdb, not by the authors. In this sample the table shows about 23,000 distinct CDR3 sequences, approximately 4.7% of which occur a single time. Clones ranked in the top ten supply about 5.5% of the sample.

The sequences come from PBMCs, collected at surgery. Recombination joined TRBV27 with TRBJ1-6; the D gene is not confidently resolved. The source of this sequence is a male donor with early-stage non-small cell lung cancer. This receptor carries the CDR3 CASSFLSPSPLHF. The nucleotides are TGTGCCAGCAGTTTCCTTTCTCCTTCACCCCTCCACTTT.